This T cell receptor beta chain comes out of a study of blood T cell repertoires in COVID-19. Study information: Sources were T cells, B-cell-depleted T cells, or PBMCs; the material itself was cDNA or gDNA.

How the authors handled the data: It was from reference gene primer amplification that nucleated cell counts were estimated. The method was immunoSEQ multiplex PCR; TCRdb's version includes in-frame clones alone and lacks a portion of them. V, J and clone size are those of that table, while D and trimming were read from the DNA. The sample includes some 120,000 clones, around 80% of them seen just once. The sample taken for sequencing was peripheral blood. This receptor was identified in a man aged 65 to 85 with active or convalescent COVID-19.

The CDR3 DNA reads as TGTGCCAGCAGCTTAGACCCGGCAGGGTCGGAGGGCTACACCTTC. Residues: CASSLDPAGSEGYTF. This chain joins TRBV11-2 and TRBJ1-2, with D maybe TRBD1 (5 bases). Trimming took off 0 bases at V and 8 bases at J, with 16 bases between the two ends. Germline V gives CDR1 SGHAT, CDR2 FQNNGV. CDR3 size: 15 residues.